The present TCR beta chain was sequenced within a study of radiotherapy plus CTLA-4 blockade in lung cancer (dated by TCRdb to the late 2010s). Background for the entire study: Among the enrolled patients, approximately 17% had an objective response, and 31% reached disease control.

Focal radiation therapy combined with CTLA-4 blockade (ipilimumab) was tested in patients with chemo-refractory metastatic non-small-cell lung cancer. General study outcomes and caveats: After treatment with radiotherapy and ipilimumab, TCR clones that originated in tumors expanded in peripheral blood. Increased serum interferon-beta after radiation, together with early dynamic changes in blood T cell clones, were reported to be the strongest predictors of response.

Deletion took 0 bases off V and 6 bases off J, with a span of 8 bases between the germline ends. Per the germline V gene, SGDLS is the CDR1 and YYNGEE is the CDR2. The CDR3 runs 13 residues from the cysteine to the phenylalanine. The retained sequence is limited to the CDR3, 39 bases, with the frame set at the first base. Of note for this clone: No antigen is known for it. No much larger clone is present one base from it, and per-base qualities are unavailable.

The library was made by the immunoSEQ multiplex PCR assay. Held by TCRdb, this immuneACCESS table contains in-frame sequences only and omits some clones. Under half of the omission traces to an unresolved V gene where checked; the cause of the rest is unknown. A total of more than 75,000 clones appear in this sample, 55% to 75% of them only once. The ten largest clonotypes hold over 11% of the sample. The chain joins TRBV9 to TRBJ2-3, with the D gene call left open. Material: peripheral blood, obtained from a patient treated with radiotherapy plus ipilimumab. The origin of this receptor is a human donor with non-small cell lung cancer that progressed on radiotherapy plus ipilimumab. The DNA is TGTGCCAGCAGCGTAGAAGGGCCGGATACGCAGTATTTT. Translated, this gives CASSVEGPDTQYF. With the rest looked up from the reference TRBV9 and TRBJ2-3 genes rather than sequenced, the full variable domain is DSGVTQTPKHLITATGQRVTLRCSPRSGDLSVYWYQQSLDQGLQFLIQYYNGEERAKGNILERFSAQQFPDLHSELNLSSLELGDSALYFCASSVEGPDTQYFGPGTRLTVL.